Listed here are 3 T cell receptor beta chains from one sample, sequenced in a study of blood T cell repertoires in COVID-19. Clones were sequenced by immunoSEQ multiplex PCR, and TCRdb holds only the in-frame ones, with some missing. The table includes almost 30,000 clones, approximately 67% detected once. Material for sequencing was peripheral blood. All receptors come from a human donor in a cohort sampled during active COVID-19.

This clone turned up a few times. The chain combines TRBV24-1 with TRBJ2-1; TRBD2 aligns across 9 bases. V dropped 3 bases and J dropped 10; count of bases not matched to a gene: 9. Per germline, CDR1 KGHDR and CDR2 SFDVKD. CDR3 length: 15 residues. The CDR3 nucleotides read TGTGCCACCAGTGATCCACTAGCGGGTAGTAGGGAGCAGTTCTTC. Translation: CATSDPLAGSREQFF.

This chain links TRBV5-6 with TRBJ2-7, with TRBD1 identical over 8 bases. This CDR3 contains 15 residues. The V gene's germline CDR1 is SGHDT and CDR2 YYEEEE. V lost 4 bases and J lost 3; bases outside the gene matches: 9. The CDR3 DNA reads as TGTGCCAGCAGCGGGGTGACAGGGGAGTTCTACGAGCAGTACTTC. Translating it yields CASSGVTGEFYEQYF. The complete variable domain, with remaining parts taken from reference TRBV5-6 and TRBJ2-7, reads DAGVTQSPTHLIKTRGQQVTLRCSPKSGHDTVSWYQQALGQGPQFIFQYYEEEERQRGNFPDRFSGHQFPNYSSELNVNALLLGDSALYLCASSGVTGEFYEQYFGPGTRLTVT.

The rearrangement links TRBV6-2 or TRBV6-3 to TRBJ2-5; TRBD2 matches 12 bases. Germline V gene sequence: CDR1 MNHEY, CDR2 SVGEGT. Germline trimming cut 3 bases from V and 0 bases from J; bases unmatched to any gene: 2. This CDR3 contains 16 residues. The CDR3 DNA follows: TGTGCCAGCAGTTATACTAGCGGGGGGTACCAAGAGACCCAGTACTTC. This codes for CASSYTSGGYQETQYF.